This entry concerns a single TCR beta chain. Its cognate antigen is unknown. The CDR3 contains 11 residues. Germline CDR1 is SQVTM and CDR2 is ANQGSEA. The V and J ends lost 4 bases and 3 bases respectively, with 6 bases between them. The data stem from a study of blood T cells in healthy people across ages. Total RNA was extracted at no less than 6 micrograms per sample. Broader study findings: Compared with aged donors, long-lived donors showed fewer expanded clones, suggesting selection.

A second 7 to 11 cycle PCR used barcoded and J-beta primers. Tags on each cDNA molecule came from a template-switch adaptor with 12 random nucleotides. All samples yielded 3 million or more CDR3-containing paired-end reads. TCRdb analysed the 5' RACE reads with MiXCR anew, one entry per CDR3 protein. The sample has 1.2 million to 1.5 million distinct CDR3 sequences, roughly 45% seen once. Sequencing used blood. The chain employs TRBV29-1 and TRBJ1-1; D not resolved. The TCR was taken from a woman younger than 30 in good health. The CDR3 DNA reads TGCAGCGTTGCCGTGGACACTGAAGCTTTCTTT. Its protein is CSVAVDTEAFF.